This TCR beta chain was identified in a study of T cells in Graves' hyperthyroidism and ophthalmopathy. This clonotype showed up many times. The CDR3 regions of TCR beta were amplified from RNA transcripts. First-round RT-PCR with HTBI primers amplified the TCR CDR3 region. TCRdb fed the multiplex PCR reads into MiXCR, producing one record per CDR3 protein. The profile shows 200,000 to 250,000 distinct CDR3 sequences, 15% to 20% of them singletons. This CDR3 has 14 residues. Germline CDR1 and CDR2: MNHNY and SVGAGI (reference sequence). The germline V and J ends were trimmed by 0 bases and 7 bases, with 9 bases remaining between them.

The genes are TRBV6-6 and TRBJ2-2, with D unresolved. The clonotype originates from a man aged 40-50 years with Graves' hyperthyroidism. Source material: blood. CDR3 region: CASSYSTGYGELFF. CDR3 nucleotide sequence: TGTGCCAGCAGTTACTCGACCGGGTACGGGGAGCTGTTTTTT.